This TCR beta chain is from a study of CD8 T cells in ankylosing spondylitis. TCRdb reprocessed the 5' RACE reads with MiXCR, giving one entry per CDR3 protein. The table shows around 250,000 distinct CDR3 sequences, with around 32% occurring only once. The CDR3 is 15 amino acids. CDR1 and CDR2 (germline): SGHTA, FQGTGA. Trimming took 3 bases from V and 9 from J, leaving 19 bases between them. Regarding the study as a whole: A TCR beta motif of roughly 8 highly homologous variants seemed to mark ankylosing spondylitis blood. Disease-associated clones were CD8+ and fairly uncommon in peripheral blood.

In this sample, this clonotype turned up many times. As yet, its antigen is unknown. The receptor's source is a male donor with ankylosing spondylitis or in good health (not recorded which). The chain carries TRBV7-3 and TRBJ2-3; perhaps TRBD2 as D (7 bases). The sequenced sample consisted of blood, either unsorted or a sorted T cell fraction (not recorded which). The CDR3 here is CASSFGGAQERTQYF. DNA for the CDR3: TGTGCCAGCAGCTTTGGGGGGGCCCAAGAGAGAACGCAGTATTTT.